This is a list of T cell receptor beta chains from one sample in a study of CD8+CD57+ T cells in acquired aplastic anemia. TCRdb processed the reads anew with MiXCR; each CDR3 protein has one entry. The sample has about 64,000 distinct CDR3 sequences, roughly 54% seen once. Sequencing was performed on sorted CD4+, CD8+, or CD8+CD57+ T cells (not recorded which) from PBMCs. These receptors all stem from a human donor in good health, serving as a control. Both conserved end residues are part of each CDR3. D genes are given only for firm matches. Clone size is stated in some rows and not others, as once, few, many or a class when expanded.

j_gene: TRBJ1-4; abundance: many; d_gene: NA; v_gene: TRBV19; CDR3aa: CAARGTVNEKLFF; CDR3nt: TGTGCCGCCCGAGGGACGGTGAATGAAAAACTGTTTTTT
j_gene: TRBJ1-2; abundance: NA; d_gene: NA; v_gene: TRBV10-1; CDR3aa: CASSENRRDGYTF; CDR3nt: TGCGCCAGCAGTGAGAACAGGCGGGATGGCTACACCTTC
j_gene: TRBJ2-5; abundance: NA; d_gene: NA; v_gene: TRBV29-1; CDR3aa: CSVVASLSSPNREETQYF; CDR3nt: TGCAGCGTTGTAGCTAGCCTAAGCTCTCCCAACAGGGAGGAGACCCAGTACTTC
j_gene: TRBJ1-6; abundance: medium-sized; d_gene: NA; v_gene: TRBV2; CDR3aa: CASHHYNSPLHF; CDR3nt: TGTGCCAGCCACCACTATAATTCACCCCTCCACTTT
j_gene: TRBJ1-5; abundance: many; d_gene: NA; v_gene: TRBV7-2; CDR3aa: CASSLMGFQPQHF; CDR3nt: TGTGCCAGCAGCTTAATGGGGTTTCAGCCCCAGCATTTT
j_gene: TRBJ1-5; abundance: many; d_gene: NA; v_gene: TRBV6-1; CDR3aa: CASSENRNYNQPQHF; CDR3nt: TGTGCCAGCAGTGAAAACAGGAACTACAATCAGCCCCAGCATTTT
j_gene: TRBJ2-7; abundance: NA; d_gene: NA; v_gene: TRBV15; CDR3aa: CATSSLSHEQYF; CDR3nt: TGTGCCACCAGCAGCTTAAGCCACGAGCAGTACTTC
j_gene: TRBJ2-7; abundance: NA; d_gene: NA; v_gene: TRBV5-1; CDR3aa: CASSSSGVHEQYF; CDR3nt: TGCGCCAGCAGCTCCTCAGGGGTCCACGAGCAGTACTTC
j_gene: TRBJ1-2; abundance: NA; d_gene: TRBD1; v_gene: TRBV29-1; CDR3aa: CSVDRGEYGYTF; CDR3nt: TGCAGCGTTGACAGGGGGGAATATGGCTACACCTTC
j_gene: TRBJ2-2; abundance: NA; d_gene: TRBD2; v_gene: TRBV19; CDR3aa: CASSRAGGTSRTGELFF; CDR3nt: TGTGCCAGTAGTCGTGCCGGAGGGACTAGCCGCACCGGGGAGCTGTTTTTT
j_gene: TRBJ1-1; abundance: many; d_gene: TRBD1; v_gene: TRBV7-3; CDR3aa: CASSLTPSRQGEEAFF; CDR3nt: TGTGCCAGCAGCTTAACTCCGTCGAGACAGGGGGAGGAAGCTTTCTTT
j_gene: TRBJ2-3; abundance: many; d_gene: TRBD1; v_gene: TRBV4-1; CDR3aa: CASSQDTSWTGQGSDTQYF; CDR3nt: TGCGCCAGCAGCCAAGATACCTCTTGGACGGGACAGGGATCGGATACGCAGTATTTT
j_gene: TRBJ1-5; abundance: many; d_gene: NA; v_gene: TRBV11-3; CDR3aa: CASSSNQGQPQHF; CDR3nt: TGTGCCAGCAGCTCCAATCAGGGACAGCCCCAGCATTTT
j_gene: TRBJ1-1; abundance: many; d_gene: NA; v_gene: TRBV12-3/TRBV12-4; CDR3aa: CASGRPGPPFQAFF; CDR3nt: TGTGCCAGCGGGAGACCGGGGCCTCCCTTTCAAGCTTTCTTT
j_gene: TRBJ2-7; abundance: NA; d_gene: NA; v_gene: TRBV25-1; CDR3aa: CASSEERGPRHEQYF; CDR3nt: TGTGCCAGCAGTGAAGAGAGGGGACCTCGCCACGAGCAGTACTTC
j_gene: TRBJ2-7; abundance: medium-sized; d_gene: NA; v_gene: TRBV7-2; CDR3aa: CASSHPVADHEQYF; CDR3nt: TGTGCCAGCAGCCATCCTGTAGCGGATCACGAGCAGTACTTC
j_gene: TRBJ2-7; abundance: NA; d_gene: NA; v_gene: TRBV2; CDR3aa: CASSSTGYEQYF; CDR3nt: TGTGCCAGCAGTTCGACAGGCTACGAGCAGTACTTC
j_gene: TRBJ2-7; abundance: NA; d_gene: TRBD2; v_gene: TRBV11-1; CDR3aa: CASSLSASGRLYEQYF; CDR3nt: TGTGCCAGCAGCTTATCAGCTAGCGGGAGGCTCTACGAGCAGTACTTC
j_gene: TRBJ2-2; abundance: many; d_gene: TRBD1; v_gene: TRBV19; CDR3aa: CASNIYTGVSNTGELFF; CDR3nt: TGTGCCAGTAATATTTATACAGGGGTTTCGAACACCGGGGAGCTGTTTTTT
j_gene: TRBJ1-3; abundance: once; d_gene: TRBD1; v_gene: TRBV6-1; CDR3aa: CASRGQGVSGNTIYF; CDR3nt: TGTGCCAGCAGGGGACAGGGAGTCTCTGGAAACACCATATATTTT
j_gene: TRBJ2-5; abundance: NA; d_gene: NA; v_gene: TRBV20-1; CDR3aa: CSANGKETQYF; CDR3nt: TGCAGTGCGAACGGAAAAGAGACCCAGTACTTC
j_gene: TRBJ1-3; abundance: medium-sized; d_gene: TRBD1; v_gene: TRBV10-2; CDR3aa: CASRGQGSDTIYF; CDR3nt: TGCGCCAGCAGGGGACAGGGTTCGGACACCATATATTTT
j_gene: TRBJ2-5; abundance: NA; d_gene: NA; v_gene: TRBV12-3/TRBV12-4; CDR3aa: CASSAMRGMEETQYF; CDR3nt: TGTGCCAGCAGTGCCATGAGGGGGATGGAGGAGACCCAGTACTTC
j_gene: TRBJ2-2; abundance: once; d_gene: NA; v_gene: TRBV28; CDR3aa: CASSWKTGLRGTGELFF; CDR3nt: TGTGCCAGCAGTTGGAAGACAGGACTGCGGGGCACCGGGGAGCTGTTTTTT